The rows below give T cell receptor beta chains drawn from one sample of a study of CD8 T cells in ankylosing spondylitis. TCRdb re-analysed the 5' RACE reads in MiXCR, keeping a single row per CDR3 protein. The table shows approximately 140,000 distinct CDR3 sequences, with 17% occurring only once. The sample consisted of blood, either unsorted or a sorted T cell fraction (not recorded which). All receptors derive from a male donor with ankylosing spondylitis. CDR3s include the opening cysteine and the closing phenylalanine or tryptophan. A D gene is named only where the DNA matches it firmly. Clone sizes are given selectively: once, few, many, or a class where the clone is expanded.

V: TRBV10-3
size: .
length: 17
J: TRBJ2-2
D: .
CDR3: CATWGERTNEYTGELFF
DNA: TGTGCCACCTGGGGAGAGCGGACCAATGAATACACCGGGGAGCTGTTTTTT

V: TRBV29-1
size: many
length: 12
J: TRBJ1-1
D: .
CDR3: CSVRDTNTEAFF
DNA: TGCAGCGTCCGGGACACGAACACTGAAGCTTTCTTT

V: TRBV27
size: .
length: 11
J: TRBJ2-3
D: TRBD2
CDR3: CASSWEGGQYF
DNA: TGTGCCAGCAGCTGGGAGGGCGGGCAGTATTTT

V: TRBV11-2
size: few
length: 15
J: TRBJ2-1
D: TRBD2
CDR3: CASSLASGRTNEQFF
DNA: TGTGCCAGCAGCTTAGCTAGCGGGAGGACGAATGAGCAGTTCTTC

V: TRBV12-5
size: .
length: 18
J: TRBJ1-3
D: TRBD1
CDR3: CASGLVLGTGVTGNTIYF
DNA: TGTGCTAGTGGTTTGGTACTTGGGACAGGGGTAACTGGAAACACCATATATTTT

V: TRBV2
size: few
length: 16
J: TRBJ2-4
D: .
CDR3: CASRLYAGLAKNIQYF
DNA: TGTGCCAGCAGACTCTATGCGGGCCTAGCCAAAAACATTCAGTACTTC

V: TRBV7-8
size: .
length: 16
J: TRBJ2-1
D: TRBD2
CDR3: CASSSYSSGSFDEQFF
DNA: TGTGCCAGCAGCTCCTACTCTAGCGGGAGTTTTGATGAGCAGTTCTTC

V: TRBV29-1
size: medium-sized
length: 13
J: TRBJ2-7
D: TRBD2
CDR3: CSVVSGSPYEQYF
DNA: TGCAGCGTTGTAAGCGGGAGTCCCTACGAGCAGTACTTC

V: TRBV13
size: few
length: 18
J: TRBJ2-3
D: TRBD1
CDR3: CASSSRTRQGYSTDTQYF
DNA: TGTGCCAGCAGCTCTAGGACCCGACAGGGGTATAGCACAGATACGCAGTATTTT

V: TRBV6-5
size: .
length: 15
J: TRBJ2-5
D: .
CDR3: CASSYSGSQNETQYF
DNA: TGTGCCAGCAGTTACTCTGGGAGTCAGAATGAGACCCAGTACTTC

V: TRBV30
size: few
length: 15
J: TRBJ2-5
D: TRBD1
CDR3: CAWSERQGLEETQYF
DNA: TGTGCCTGGAGTGAACGACAGGGTTTGGAAGAGACCCAGTACTTC

V: TRBV14
size: few
length: 17
J: TRBJ2-7
D: TRBD2
CDR3: CASSQGVFSGRAFEQYF
DNA: TGTGCCAGCAGCCAAGGCGTATTTAGCGGGAGGGCCTTCGAGCAGTACTTC

V: TRBV20-1
size: few
length: 12
J: TRBJ2-1
D: .
CDR3: CSASLGINEQFF
DNA: TGCAGTGCTAGTCTAGGGATCAATGAGCAGTTCTTC

V: TRBV27
size: many
length: 15
J: TRBJ2-5
D: TRBD2
CDR3: CASRTTSGTQETQYF
DNA: TGTGCCAGCAGAACGACTAGCGGGACCCAAGAGACCCAGTACTTC

V: TRBV27
size: few
length: 13
J: TRBJ2-7
D: .
CDR3: CASSPGRGYEQYF
DNA: TGTGCCAGCAGTCCCGGAAGGGGCTACGAGCAGTACTTC

V: TRBV20-1
size: .
length: 15
J: TRBJ2-1
D: TRBD2
CDR3: CSASAGTSGTNEQFF
DNA: TGCAGTGCTTCAGCCGGGACTAGCGGGACCAATGAGCAGTTCTTC

V: TRBV28
size: .
length: 18
J: TRBJ1-2
D: .
CDR3: CASSLLPTSRGEFWGYTF
DNA: TGTGCCAGCAGTTTATTGCCAACGTCGAGGGGCGAGTTTTGGGGCTACACCTTC

V: TRBV7-9
size: few
length: 15
J: TRBJ1-2
D: TRBD1
CDR3: CASSQGAGTGDGYTF
DNA: TGTGCCAGCAGCCAGGGAGCCGGGACAGGGGATGGCTACACCTTC

V: TRBV4-3
size: few
length: 13
J: TRBJ1-1
D: .
CDR3: CASSQWPGLEAFF
DNA: TGCGCCAGCAGCCAATGGCCCGGTCTCGAGGCTTTCTTT

V: TRBV9
size: many
length: 16
J: TRBJ2-2
D: TRBD2
CDR3: CASSVAGGTDTGELFF
DNA: TGTGCCAGCAGCGTAGCGGGGGGGACCGACACCGGGGAGCTGTTTTTT

V: TRBV19
size: .
length: 14
J: TRBJ2-7
D: TRBD2
CDR3: CASSISSGTYEQYF
DNA: TGTGCCAGTAGTATATCTAGCGGAACCTACGAGCAGTACTTC

V: TRBV29-1
size: .
length: 14
J: TRBJ1-2
D: TRBD1
CDR3: CSVEGQGFSYGYTF
DNA: TGCAGCGTTGAAGGACAGGGTTTCTCCTATGGCTACACCTTC

V: TRBV29-1
size: .
length: 13
J: TRBJ1-2
D: .
CDR3: CSWAPRDNYGYTF
DNA: TGCAGCTGGGCCCCCCGCGATAACTATGGCTACACCTTC

V: TRBV27
size: few
length: 13
J: TRBJ2-5
D: .
CDR3: CASSSGLSETQYF
DNA: TGTGCCAGCAGTTCGGGATTGTCGGAGACCCAGTACTTC

V: TRBV18
size: .
length: 15
J: TRBJ1-2
D: .
CDR3: CASSSTGTPRYGYTF
DNA: TGTGCCAGCTCATCCACAGGGACCCCTCGCTATGGCTACACCTTC

V: TRBV7-8
size: few
length: 15
J: TRBJ2-5
D: TRBD2
CDR3: CASSLYRTSPETQYF
DNA: TGTGCCAGCAGCTTGTATCGGACTAGCCCGGAGACCCAGTACTTC

V: TRBV12-3/TRBV12-4
size: .
length: 15
J: TRBJ2-5
D: .
CDR3: CASRTTQGHQETQYF
DNA: TGTGCCAGCAGAACAACCCAGGGCCACCAAGAGACCCAGTACTTC

V: TRBV12-3/TRBV12-4
size: few
length: 15
J: TRBJ1-5
D: .
CDR3: CASSLYEGINQPQHF
DNA: TGTGCCAGCAGCTTATACGAAGGGATCAATCAGCCCCAGCATTTT

V: TRBV3-1
size: .
length: 16
J: TRBJ2-1
D: TRBD2
CDR3: CASSHDGTRFFNEQFF
DNA: TGTGCCAGCAGCCACGATGGGACTAGGTTCTTCAATGAGCAGTTCTTC

V: TRBV12-3/TRBV12-4
size: few
length: 16
J: TRBJ2-3
D: .
CDR3: CASSFGTGRTTDTQYF
DNA: TGTGCCAGCAGTTTCGGCACAGGGAGGACCACAGATACGCAGTATTTT

V: TRBV3-1
size: .
length: 14
J: TRBJ2-7
D: .
CDR3: CASSQRRHAYEQYF
DNA: TGTGCCAGCAGCCAAAGGAGGCATGCCTACGAGCAGTACTTC

V: TRBV4-1
size: .
length: 16
J: TRBJ1-2
D: TRBD1
CDR3: CASSQGLGTGGYGYTF
DNA: TGCGCCAGCAGCCAAGGTCTAGGGACAGGGGGCTATGGCTACACCTTC

V: TRBV11-2
size: few
length: 16
J: TRBJ2-2
D: .
CDR3: CASSLVPREPPRELFF
DNA: TGTGCCAGCAGCTTAGTCCCTCGGGAGCCGCCCCGGGAGCTGTTTTTT

V: TRBV28
size: .
length: 13
J: TRBJ2-1
D: .
CDR3: CASSLAAGTEQFF
DNA: TGTGCCAGCAGTTTAGCGGCTGGCACTGAGCAGTTCTTC

V: TRBV7-9
size: few
length: 15
J: TRBJ1-4
D: TRBD1
CDR3: CASSGRDRGDEKLFF
DNA: TGTGCCAGCAGCGGCAGGGACAGGGGCGATGAAAAACTGTTTTTT

V: TRBV12-3/TRBV12-4
size: .
length: 16
J: TRBJ2-1
D: .
CDR3: CASSLQGLPVYNEQFF
DNA: TGTGCCAGCAGTTTGCAGGGTCTACCAGTATACAATGAGCAGTTCTTC

V: TRBV5-1
size: few
length: 17
J: TRBJ2-5
D: .
CDR3: CASSLATSQDRWETQYF
DNA: TGCGCCAGCAGCTTGGCAACTAGCCAAGATCGATGGGAGACCCAGTACTTC

V: TRBV4-1
size: .
length: 17
J: TRBJ2-7
D: .
CDR3: CASSQDDTSQPPYEQYF
DNA: TGCGCCAGCAGCCAAGATGATACAAGTCAACCCCCCTACGAGCAGTACTTC

V: TRBV27
size: .
length: 11
J: TRBJ1-1
D: TRBD1
CDR3: CASRGTVEAFF
DNA: TGTGCCAGCAGGGGGACAGTTGAAGCTTTCTTT

V: TRBV25-1
size: few
length: 11
J: TRBJ1-1
D: .
CDR3: CASSDGTVAFF
DNA: TGTGCCAGCAGTGATGGGACCGTAGCTTTCTTT

V: TRBV5-1
size: .
length: 15
J: TRBJ1-1
D: TRBD1
CDR3: CASRPPGQENTEAFF
DNA: TGCGCCAGCAGGCCGCCGGGACAGGAAAACACTGAAGCTTTCTTT

V: TRBV6-1
size: .
length: 17
J: TRBJ2-3
D: TRBD2
CDR3: CASSRFRAGGRTDTQYF
DNA: TGTGCCAGCAGCCGATTCCGAGCGGGAGGACGCACAGATACGCAGTATTTT

V: TRBV25-1
size: many
length: 15
J: TRBJ1-2
D: .
CDR3: CASSELITGLYGYTF
DNA: TGTGCCAGCAGTGAATTAATCACAGGGCTCTATGGCTACACCTTC

V: TRBV6-5
size: few
length: 14
J: TRBJ1-6
D: .
CDR3: CASSYSTDRESLHF
DNA: TGTGCCAGCAGTTACTCGACCGACCGGGAGTCCCTCCACTTT

V: TRBV10-2
size: .
length: 11
J: TRBJ2-3
D: .
CDR3: CASIRADTQYF
DNA: TGCGCCAGCATCAGGGCAGATACGCAGTATTTT

V: TRBV2
size: few
length: 19
J: TRBJ2-7
D: TRBD2
CDR3: CASSGGGLAGPNYSYEQYF
DNA: TGTGCCAGCAGTGGGGGGGGACTAGCGGGCCCCAACTACTCCTACGAGCAGTACTTC